Below, 4 T cell receptor beta chains from the same sample are listed, as sequenced in a study of HIV-infected children after antiretroviral therapy interruption. The TCR library was built from RNA with a 3' RACE protocol and unique molecular identifiers. TCRdb itself ran the 3' RACE reads through MiXCR, one entry per CDR3 protein. Counted here are about 86,000 distinct CDR3 sequences, roughly 6.4% occurring once; the ten biggest clones make up more than 0.95%. Documented treatment: PENTA 11 planned treatment interruption arm or continuous ART arm. The sample consisted of CD45RA+ CD4+ T cells from PBMCs, pooled from several time points, taken from a donor given antiretroviral therapy, either interrupted or continuous. The subset denotes: naive CD4+ CD45RA+ CD45RO- T cells. The receptors were gathered from a pool of human donors with HIV.

This clonotype has ten or more counts. This chain links TRBV7-2 with TRBJ2-7; 7 bases are shared with TRBD1. V lost 5 bases to trimming and J lost 1 base; unmatched junction nucleotides: 8. The germline gives CDR1 SGHTA, CDR2 FQGNSA. The CDR3 runs 15 residues. In nucleotides, the CDR3 is TGTGCCAGCAGCAAAGGCCGGGACAGATCCTACGAGCAGTACTTC. This translates into CASSKGRDRSYEQYF.

V usage is TRBV2 and J usage is TRBJ2-1; 12 bases fit TRBD2. Looked up from germline, CDR1 is SNHLY and CDR2 is FYNNEI. CDR3 length equals 13 residues. The V gene end was trimmed by 10 bases and the J gene end by 7 bases; junction bases not matched to a gene: 5. In DNA, the CDR3 is TGTGCCACCCTAGCGGGGGGGCGGAATGAGCAGTTCTTC. Protein product: CATLAGGRNEQFF.

This clonotype was recorded at least ten times. This sequence joins TRBV7-9 and TRBJ2-6; unclear D gene. The CDR3 is 15 amino acids. Between the trimmed V and J ends, which lost 5 bases and 0 bases, there was a span of 8 bases. Per germline, CDR1 SEHNR and CDR2 FQNEAQ (reference sequence). CDR3 DNA sequence: TGTGCCAGCAGCGCCGATTACTCTGGGGCCAACGTCCTGACTTTC. It translates to CASSADYSGANVLTF.

This clonotype was picked up many times. The rearrangement joins TRBV5-6 to TRBJ2-7; 7 bases fit TRBD2. The germline V gene has CDR1 SGHDT and CDR2 YYEEEE. Germline trimming cut 1 base from V and 5 bases from J; bases unmatched to any gene: 9. CDR3 size: 15 residues. CDR3 sequence: CASSLLSGVRDEQYF. DNA of the CDR3: TGTGCCAGCAGCTTGTTGAGCGGGGTCAGGGACGAGCAGTACTTC.